These T cell receptor beta chains were read from a single sample in a study of OX40 agonist ivuxolimab in advanced cancers. The table came from immunoSEQ multiplex PCR; TCRdb's copy has only in-frame clones and leaves some out. The sample has approximately 58,000 clones, more than 75% seen once. Sequences were derived from CD4+ or CD8+ T cells sorted from blood, sampled in a trial of the OX40 agonist ivuxolimab. The origin of the receptors is an adult with an advanced solid tumor such as melanoma, head and neck, liver or kidney cancer. Both conserved end residues are part of each CDR3. The order of the fields is V gene, D gene, clone size, J gene, CDR3 protein, CDR3 DNA. The D gene is left open where the match is weak. The size entry is marked missing in some rows and otherwise reads once, few, many or a size class.

v_gene: TRBV19; d_gene: TRBD2; abundance: NA; j_gene: TRBJ2-1; CDR3aa: CASSRRGLGGGNEQFF; CDR3nt: TGTGCCAGTAGCCGCCGGGGACTAGGAGGGGGGAATGAGCAGTTCTTC
v_gene: TRBV19; d_gene: NA; abundance: NA; j_gene: TRBJ2-1; CDR3aa: CASSIWVPASYNEQFF; CDR3nt: TGTGCCAGTAGTATATGGGTCCCCGCTTCCTACAATGAGCAGTTCTTC
v_gene: TRBV4-2; d_gene: TRBD2; abundance: NA; j_gene: TRBJ2-2; CDR3aa: CASRGLAGAIVGELFF; CDR3nt: TGTGCCAGCCGAGGGCTAGCGGGGGCCATAGTCGGGGAGCTGTTTTTT
v_gene: TRBV29-1; d_gene: NA; abundance: NA; j_gene: TRBJ2-5; CDR3aa: CSVDVGTVGETQYF; CDR3nt: TGCAGCGTTGACGTGGGGACCGTTGGGGAGACCCAGTACTTC
v_gene: TRBV29-1; d_gene: NA; abundance: once; j_gene: TRBJ1-1; CDR3aa: CSGTGPPGTEAFF; CDR3nt: TGCAGCGGAACCGGGCCGCCGGGCACTGAAGCTTTCTTT
v_gene: TRBV6-6; d_gene: NA; abundance: NA; j_gene: TRBJ1-1; CDR3aa: CASSYSLGASAFF; CDR3nt: TGTGCCAGCAGTTACTCTTTAGGGGCGTCCGCTTTCTTT
v_gene: TRBV30; d_gene: NA; abundance: NA; j_gene: TRBJ2-7; CDR3aa: CAWNTASEQYF; CDR3nt: TGTGCCTGGAACACAGCTTCCGAGCAGTACTTC
v_gene: TRBV6-5; d_gene: NA; abundance: NA; j_gene: TRBJ1-5; CDR3aa: CASSYSPGSDQPQHF; CDR3nt: TGTGCCAGCAGTTACTCTCCGGGGTCGGATCAGCCCCAGCATTTT
v_gene: TRBV27; d_gene: TRBD1; abundance: few; j_gene: TRBJ2-1; CDR3aa: CASRTGGSTYEQFF; CDR3nt: TGTGCCAGCAGGACAGGGGGCTCAACGTATGAGCAGTTCTTC
v_gene: TRBV30; d_gene: NA; abundance: NA; j_gene: TRBJ1-6; CDR3aa: CAWTGDLLNYNSPLHF; CDR3nt: TGTGCCTGGACCGGGGACCTTCTTAACTATAATTCACCCCTCCACTTT
v_gene: TRBV10-3; d_gene: TRBD1; abundance: NA; j_gene: TRBJ1-1; CDR3aa: CAISGMTGDTEAFF; CDR3nt: TGTGCCATCAGTGGAATGACAGGGGACACTGAAGCTTTCTTT
v_gene: TRBV15; d_gene: NA; abundance: NA; j_gene: TRBJ2-1; CDR3aa: CATSIEGFVNEQFF; CDR3nt: TGTGCCACCAGCATTGAGGGGTTTGTAAATGAGCAGTTCTTC
v_gene: TRBV28; d_gene: NA; abundance: NA; j_gene: TRBJ1-2; CDR3aa: CASSIHVTLDYGYTF; CDR3nt: TGTGCCAGCAGTATACACGTAACCTTGGACTATGGCTACACCTTC
v_gene: TRBV18; d_gene: NA; abundance: NA; j_gene: TRBJ2-5; CDR3aa: CASTTDIQETQYF; CDR3nt: TGTGCCAGCACTACAGATATCCAAGAGACCCAGTACTTC
v_gene: TRBV5-1; d_gene: NA; abundance: NA; j_gene: TRBJ1-1; CDR3aa: CASSSILGFGTEAFF; CDR3nt: TGCGCCAGCAGCTCCATTTTAGGATTTGGCACTGAAGCTTTCTTT
v_gene: TRBV4-1; d_gene: NA; abundance: NA; j_gene: TRBJ1-4; CDR3aa: CASSQVHLRGRLINEKLFF; CDR3nt: TGCGCCAGCAGCCAAGTCCATCTCCGGGGACGGTTGATTAATGAAAAACTGTTTTTT
v_gene: TRBV28; d_gene: NA; abundance: NA; j_gene: TRBJ2-1; CDR3aa: CASSLQGLSHEQFF; CDR3nt: TGTGCCAGCAGTTTACAGGGACTTTCCCATGAGCAGTTCTTC
v_gene: TRBV29-1; d_gene: TRBD2; abundance: NA; j_gene: TRBJ2-5; CDR3aa: CSVAWLAGEETQYF; CDR3nt: TGCAGCGTTGCCTGGCTAGCGGGGGAAGAGACCCAGTACTTC
v_gene: TRBV29-1; d_gene: TRBD1; abundance: NA; j_gene: TRBJ2-1; CDR3aa: CSGLRDSRNEQFF; CDR3nt: TGCAGCGGCCTCCGGGACAGCAGGAATGAGCAGTTCTTC
v_gene: TRBV6-6; d_gene: NA; abundance: NA; j_gene: TRBJ1-1; CDR3aa: CASSFYTGPTEAFF; CDR3nt: TGTGCCAGCAGTTTCTACACAGGACCCACTGAAGCTTTCTTT
v_gene: TRBV10-3; d_gene: NA; abundance: NA; j_gene: TRBJ1-6; CDR3aa: CAITPGLNSPLHF; CDR3nt: TGTGCCATCACTCCGGGACTTAATTCACCCCTCCACTTT
v_gene: TRBV4-3; d_gene: TRBD1; abundance: NA; j_gene: TRBJ2-2; CDR3aa: CASSQDTAGGITGELFF; CDR3nt: TGCGCCAGCAGCCAAGACACCGCAGGGGGCATAACCGGGGAGCTGTTTTTT
v_gene: TRBV18; d_gene: NA; abundance: NA; j_gene: TRBJ1-5; CDR3aa: CASSPDSNQPQHF; CDR3nt: TGTGCCAGCTCACCCGATAGCAATCAGCCCCAGCATTTT
v_gene: TRBV10-3; d_gene: TRBD1; abundance: NA; j_gene: TRBJ2-7; CDR3aa: CAISTQGGSYEQYF; CDR3nt: TGTGCCATCAGCACACAGGGGGGCTCCTACGAGCAGTACTTC
v_gene: TRBV30; d_gene: NA; abundance: once; j_gene: TRBJ1-3; CDR3aa: CAWSVGAFTGNTIYF; CDR3nt: TGTGCCTGGAGTGTAGGAGCTTTTACTGGAAACACCATATATTTT